The clone carrying this T cell receptor (beta chain) was found once. In germline, CDR1 is SGHTA, CDR2 FQGNSA. The ends lost 3 bases at V and 6 bases at J; junction bases unmatched: 3. The CDR3 totals 15 residues. The sample is drawn from a study of blood T cell repertoires in COVID-19. The method was immunoSEQ multiplex PCR; TCRdb's version includes in-frame clones alone and lacks a portion of them. The sample has more than 200,000 clones; 82% are singletons. This TCR derives from a woman of 80 years or more with COVID-19, enrolled during active disease. Sequencing input: peripheral blood. This rearrangement joins TRBV7-2 to TRBJ2-2; 11 nucleotides line up with TRBD1. CDR3: CASSFRTGGSGELFF. In nucleotides, the CDR3 is TGTGCCAGCAGCTTTCGGACAGGGGGCTCCGGGGAGCTGTTTTTT.